Following are 8 T cell receptor beta chains from one sample sequenced in a study of human T cells and chemical hapten exposure. Stated time point: patch test 1, 2 weeks after DPC sensitization. Specified treatment: therapeutic diphenylcyclopropenone sensitization with weekly scalp DPC. Each CDR3 protein gets one entry after TCRdb re-called the RACE reads with MiXCR. This table holds tens of thousands of distinct CDR3 sequences, 9.8% found once. Here the sequenced sample was whole blood, taken in connection with sensitization to the hapten diphenylcyclopropenone (DPC). Receptors were obtained from a middle-aged woman with alopecia areata. Some clones in this sample may be carry-over from other donors' samples.

There are many counts of this clonotype. The chain links TRBV28 to TRBJ2-7; D may be TRBD1 (9 bases). The CDR3 consists of 15 residues. The V gene's germline CDR1 is MDHEN and CDR2 SYDVKM. The V end was cut by 5 bases, the J end by 2 bases, with 16 bases between. The CDR3 bases are TGTGCCAGCAGTCCGGGGGGGACAGGGACCTACGAGCAGTACTTC. Translation: CASSPGGTGTYEQYF.

In this sample, this clonotype turned up many times. CDR3: CASSLGEGYEQYF. The CDR3 nucleotides are TGCGCCAGCAGCCTGGGTGAGGGATACGAGCAGTACTTC. The chain links TRBV4-3 to TRBJ2-7; perhaps TRBD2 as D (5 bases). The germline V and J ends were trimmed by 4 bases and 4 bases, with 11 bases remaining between them. Germline V gene lookup returns CDR1 LGHNA and CDR2 YSLEER. CDR3 length equals 13 residues.

DNA for the CDR3: TGTGCCAGCAGCTCCCGACTAGCGGACTCCTACGAGCAGTACTTC. Protein product: CASSSRLADSYEQYF. This sequence joins TRBV7-9 and TRBJ2-7, with 9 bases fitting TRBD2. With 4 bases clipped from V and 0 bases from J, the junction kept 4 bases outside the gene matches. The CDR3 spans 15 residues. The germline CDR1 and CDR2 sequences are SEHNR and FQNEAQ (reference sequence).

This clonotype was seen many times. The gene calls are TRBV30 and TRBJ1-1; D is possibly TRBD1 (5 bases). Trimming removed 2 bases at V and 4 bases at J, with 8 bases between. The CDR3 has 12 residues. Per germline, CDR1 GTSNPN and CDR2 SVGIG (reference sequence). The DNA for the CDR3 is TGTGCCTGGAGTTCGGGGGGCACTGAAGCTTTCTTT. Residues: CAWSSGGTEAFF.

This clonotype was counted many times. V is TRBV5-1 and J is TRBJ1-6; weak D call: TRBD1 (6 bases). The CDR3 has 14 residues. Germline V gene data show CDR1 as SGHRS and CDR2 as YFSETQ. V was pared by 4 bases and J by 7 bases, with 12 bases between. CDR3 coding DNA: TGCGCCAGCAGCCCAGGACAGAGCAATTCACCCCTCCACTTT. Translation gives CASSPGQSNSPLHF.

This clonotype has more than one count but fewer than ten. This sequence joins TRBV2 and TRBJ1-3; 7 nucleotides match TRBD1. J was trimmed by 2 bases and V by 8 bases; bases with no gene match: 3. Germline-derived CDR1 and CDR2 are SNHLY and FYNNEI. The CDR3 has 13 residues. The CDR3 here is CASRTGAGNTIYF. The CDR3 bases are TGTGCCAGCCGGACAGGTGCTGGAAACACCATATATTTT.

This clonotype was seen at least ten times. The rearrangement uses TRBV7-9 and TRBJ2-7; D gene unclear. This CDR3 contains 14 residues. The germline gives CDR1 SEHNR, CDR2 FQNEAQ (reference sequence). V was trimmed by 6 bases and J by 2 bases, leaving 14 bases between them. The CDR3 nucleotides are TGTGCCAGCAGGTCTGACAATTCCCCCTACGAGCAGTACTTC. Its protein product is CASRSDNSPYEQYF.

This clonotype has more than one count but fewer than ten. The CDR3 protein is CASSLWVAGGPDTQYF. CDR3 DNA sequence: TGTGCCAGCAGTTTATGGGTAGCGGGGGGGCCAGATACGCAGTATTTT. V usage is TRBV28 and J usage is TRBJ2-3; 11 bases align to TRBD2. Trimming at V came to 0 bases and at J to 4 bases, leaving 3 bases not matched to a gene. This CDR3 is 16 amino acids long. Looked up from germline, CDR1 is MDHEN and CDR2 is SYDVKM.